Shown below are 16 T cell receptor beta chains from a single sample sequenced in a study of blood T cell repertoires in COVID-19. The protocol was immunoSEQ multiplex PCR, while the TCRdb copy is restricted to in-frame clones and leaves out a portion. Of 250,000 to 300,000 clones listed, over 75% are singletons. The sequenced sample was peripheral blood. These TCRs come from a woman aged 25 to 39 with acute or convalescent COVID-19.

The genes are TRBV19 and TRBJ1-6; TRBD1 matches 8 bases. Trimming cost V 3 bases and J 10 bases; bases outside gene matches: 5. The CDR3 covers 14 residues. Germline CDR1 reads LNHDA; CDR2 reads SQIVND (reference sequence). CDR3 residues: CASSIQGAESPLHF. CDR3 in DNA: TGTGCCAGTAGTATTCAGGGGGCGGAATCACCCCTCCACTTT.

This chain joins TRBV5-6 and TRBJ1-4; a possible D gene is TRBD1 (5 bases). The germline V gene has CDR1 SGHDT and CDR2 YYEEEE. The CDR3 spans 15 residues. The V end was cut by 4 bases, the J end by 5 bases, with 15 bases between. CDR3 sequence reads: CASSLNRNPNEKLFF. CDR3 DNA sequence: TGTGCCAGCAGCCTGAACAGGAATCCCAATGAAAAACTGTTTTTT. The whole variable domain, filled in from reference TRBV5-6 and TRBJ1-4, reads DAGVTQSPTHLIKTRGQQVTLRCSPKSGHDTVSWYQQALGQGPQFIFQYYEEEERQRGNFPDRFSGHQFPNYSSELNVNALLLGDSALYLCASSLNRNPNEKLFFGSGTQLSVL.

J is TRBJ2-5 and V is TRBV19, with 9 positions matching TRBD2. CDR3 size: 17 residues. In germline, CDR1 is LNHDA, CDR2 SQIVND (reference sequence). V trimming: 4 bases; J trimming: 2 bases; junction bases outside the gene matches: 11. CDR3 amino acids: CASSNPNSGRRQETQYF. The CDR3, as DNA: TGTGCCAGTAGTAACCCAAATAGCGGGAGAAGGCAAGAGACCCAGTACTTC.

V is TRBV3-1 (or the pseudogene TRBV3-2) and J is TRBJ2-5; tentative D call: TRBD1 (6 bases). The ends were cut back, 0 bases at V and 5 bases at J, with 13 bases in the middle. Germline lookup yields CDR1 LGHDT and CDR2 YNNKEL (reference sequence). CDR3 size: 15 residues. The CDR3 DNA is TGTGCCAGCAGCCAAGATTACAGGGCGAGGGAGACCCAGTACTTC. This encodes CASSQDYRARETQYF.

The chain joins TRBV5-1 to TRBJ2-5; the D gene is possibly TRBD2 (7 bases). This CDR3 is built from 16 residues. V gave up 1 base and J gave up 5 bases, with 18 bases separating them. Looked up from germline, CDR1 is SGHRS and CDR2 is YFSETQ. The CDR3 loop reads CASSLRSAGAGETQYF. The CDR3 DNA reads TGCGCCAGCAGCTTGAGGTCGGCGGGGGCAGGGGAGACCCAGTACTTC.

CDR3 protein: CASRGSGTSGASYNEQFF. CDR3 nucleotide sequence: TGTGCCAGTAGGGGCTCCGGGACTAGCGGGGCCTCCTACAATGAGCAGTTCTTC. The rearrangement joins TRBV19 to TRBJ2-1; 13 bases are shared with TRBD2. V gave up 6 bases and J gave up 0 bases; unmatched junction bases: 8. CDR3 length equals 18 residues. Germline assignment: CDR1 LNHDA and CDR2 SQIVND (reference sequence).

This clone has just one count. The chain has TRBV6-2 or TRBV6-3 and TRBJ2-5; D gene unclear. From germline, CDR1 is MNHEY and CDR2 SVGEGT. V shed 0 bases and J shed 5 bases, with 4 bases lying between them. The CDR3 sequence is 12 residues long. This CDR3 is CASSYSLETQYF. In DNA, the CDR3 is TGTGCCAGCAGTTACTCCCTGGAGACCCAGTACTTC.

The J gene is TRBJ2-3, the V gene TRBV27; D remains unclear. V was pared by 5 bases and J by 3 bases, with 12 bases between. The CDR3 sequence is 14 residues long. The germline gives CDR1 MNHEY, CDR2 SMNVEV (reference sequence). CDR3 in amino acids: CASSVAGWTDTQYF. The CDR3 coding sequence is TGTGCCAGCAGTGTTGCAGGCTGGACAGATACGCAGTATTTT.

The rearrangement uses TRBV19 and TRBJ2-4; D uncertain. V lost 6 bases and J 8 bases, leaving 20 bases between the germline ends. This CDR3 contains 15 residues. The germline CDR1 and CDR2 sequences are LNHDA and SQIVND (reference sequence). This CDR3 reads CASRQIGFGADIQYF. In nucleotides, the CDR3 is TGTGCCAGTAGGCAAATCGGGTTCGGAGCCGACATTCAGTACTTC.

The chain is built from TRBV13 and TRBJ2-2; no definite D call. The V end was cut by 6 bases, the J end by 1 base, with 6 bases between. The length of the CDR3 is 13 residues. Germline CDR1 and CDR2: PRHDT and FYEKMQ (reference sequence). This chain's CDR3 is CASRAVNTGELFF. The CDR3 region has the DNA TGTGCCAGCAGGGCAGTGAACACCGGGGAGCTGTTTTTT.

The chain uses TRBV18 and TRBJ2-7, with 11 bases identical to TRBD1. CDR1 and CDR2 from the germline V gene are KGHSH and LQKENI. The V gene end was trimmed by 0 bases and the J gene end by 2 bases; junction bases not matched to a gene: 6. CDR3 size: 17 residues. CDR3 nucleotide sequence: TGTGCCAGCTCACCACCGAACCAGGGACAGGGGGCCTACGAGCAGTACTTC. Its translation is CASSPPNQGQGAYEQYF.

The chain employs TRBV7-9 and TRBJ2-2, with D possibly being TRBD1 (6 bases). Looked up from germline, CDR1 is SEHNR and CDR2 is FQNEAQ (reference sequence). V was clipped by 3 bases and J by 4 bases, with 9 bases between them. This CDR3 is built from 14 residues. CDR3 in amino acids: CASSFVGATGELFF. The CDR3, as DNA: TGTGCCAGCAGCTTCGTGGGGGCCACCGGGGAGCTGTTTTTT.

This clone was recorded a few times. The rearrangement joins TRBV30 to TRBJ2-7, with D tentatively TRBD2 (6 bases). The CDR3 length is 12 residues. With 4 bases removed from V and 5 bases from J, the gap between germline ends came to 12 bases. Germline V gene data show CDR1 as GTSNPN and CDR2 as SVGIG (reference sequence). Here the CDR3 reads CAWNGGNHEQYF. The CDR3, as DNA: TGTGCCTGGAACGGGGGTAACCACGAGCAGTACTTC.

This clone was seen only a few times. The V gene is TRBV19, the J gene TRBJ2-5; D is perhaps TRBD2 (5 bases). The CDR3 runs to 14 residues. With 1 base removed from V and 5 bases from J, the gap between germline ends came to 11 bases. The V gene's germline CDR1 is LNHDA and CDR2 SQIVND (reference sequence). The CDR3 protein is CASSIVPGSETQYF. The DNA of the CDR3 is TGTGCCAGTAGTATAGTTCCGGGGAGCGAGACCCAGTACTTC.

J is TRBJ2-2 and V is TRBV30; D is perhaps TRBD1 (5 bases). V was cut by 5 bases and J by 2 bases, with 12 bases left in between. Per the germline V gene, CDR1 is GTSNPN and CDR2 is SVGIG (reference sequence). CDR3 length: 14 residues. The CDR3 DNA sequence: TGTGCCTGGGGGCAGGGTGTTAACACCGGGGAGCTGTTTTTT. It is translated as CAWGQGVNTGELFF.

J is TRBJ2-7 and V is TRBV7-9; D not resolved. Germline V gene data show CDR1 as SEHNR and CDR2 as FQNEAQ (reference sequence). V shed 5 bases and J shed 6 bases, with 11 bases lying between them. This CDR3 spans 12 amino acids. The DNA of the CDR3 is TGTGCCAGCAGCCCCCCCACCAGCGAGCAGTACTTC. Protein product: CASSPPTSEQYF.